This T cell receptor (beta chain) was sequenced during a study of T cell responses to AZD1222 COVID-19 vaccine. Germline V gene data show CDR1 as MNHEY and CDR2 as SVGAGI. The CDR3 has 15 amino acids. The germline V and J ends were trimmed by 2 bases and 3 bases, with 13 bases remaining between them. The table came from immunoSEQ multiplex PCR; TCRdb's copy has only in-frame clones and leaves some out. Of approximately 150,000 clones in the sample, about nine tenths were seen once. The TCR originated in an adult who received the AZD1222 COVID-19 vaccine. The specimen comprised peripheral blood, sampled 28 days after the second AZD1222 dose. V is TRBV6-5 and J is TRBJ1-2; possibly TRBD1 for D (6 bases). The CDR3 nucleotides are TGTGCCAGCAGTTACGACCAGGAGGGGGACTATGGCTACACCTTC. Translated, it gives CASSYDQEGDYGYTF.